One and the same sample provided the 28 T cell receptor beta chains below, sequenced in a study of cytotoxic CD8 clonotypes in ibrutinib-treated CLL. Only in-frame clones appear in the TCRdb table, and some are missing; sequencing was by immunoSEQ multiplex PCR. The data contain about 130,000 clones, 80% to 90% of them singletons. This specimen was PBMCs, taken after 24 months of ibrutinib treatment. These receptor sequences come from a human donor with chronic lymphocytic leukemia.

V usage is TRBV19 and J usage is TRBJ2-1; D is possibly TRBD1 or TRBD2 (6 bases each). CDR3 size: 14 residues. Trimming took 7 bases from V and 8 from J, leaving 18 bases between them. Germline CDR1 reads LNHDA; CDR2 reads SQIVND (reference sequence). The CDR3 spells CASTRRGEVDEQFF. CDR3 in DNA: TGTGCCAGTACCCGAAGGGGGGAGGTGGATGAGCAGTTCTTC.

The V gene is TRBV27, the J gene TRBJ1-3; no definite D call. The V end lost 3 bases, the J end lost 8 bases, and 11 bases lay between the germline ends. The germline V gene has CDR1 MNHEY and CDR2 SMNVEV (reference sequence). The CDR3 spans 13 residues. CDR3 amino acids: CASSLRGGDTIYF. CDR3 DNA: TGTGCCAGCAGTTTGCGAGGCGGAGACACCATATATTTT.

The J gene is TRBJ2-5, the V gene TRBV28, with D perhaps matching TRBD2 (6 bases). The V gene lost 6 bases and the J gene lost 7 bases, with 15 bases spanning the gap. The CDR3 contains 13 residues. Germline V gene lookup returns CDR1 MDHEN and CDR2 SYDVKM. The chain's CDR3 is CASRRGLGGTQYF. The CDR3 nucleotides read TGTGCCAGCAGAAGGGGCCTCGGGGGGACCCAGTACTTC.

The CDR3 bases are TGTGCCAGCAGCAGGACGAGCTATGGCTACACCTTC. Its protein is CASSRTSYGYTF. The chain couples TRBV6-5 to TRBJ1-2, with D hard to call. Trimming pared 6 bases from V and 4 bases from J, leaving 9 bases between. The length of the CDR3 is 12 residues. CDR1 is MNHEY, CDR2 SVGAGI, per germline.

The rearrangement joins TRBV7-2 to TRBJ1-2; D gene unclear. Between the trimmed V and J ends, which lost 0 bases and 10 bases, there was a span of 12 bases. In germline, CDR1 is SGHTA, CDR2 FQGNSA. The CDR3 has 13 amino acids. The CDR3 DNA is TGTGCCAGCAGCTTAGCGTGGCTCGGGTTCTACACCTTC. As protein: CASSLAWLGFYTF. The entire variable domain, with the rest obtained from reference TRBV7-2 and TRBJ1-2, is as follows: GAGVSQSPSNKVTEKGKDVELRCDPISGHTALYWYRQSLGQGLEFLIYFQGNSAPDKSGLPSDRFSAERTGGSVSTLTIQRTQQEDSAVYLCASSLAWLGFYTFGSGTRLTVV.

The chain joins TRBV6-1 to TRBJ1-2; 8 nucleotides line up with TRBD1. The CDR3 covers 13 residues. In germline, CDR1 is MNHNS, CDR2 SASEGT. The V gene end was trimmed by 3 bases and the J gene end by 7 bases; junction bases not matched to a gene: 4. CDR3 in DNA: TGTGCCAGCAGTGAGGGGACAGGACGTGGCTACACCTTC. Translation gives CASSEGTGRGYTF.

The rearrangement uses TRBV6-5 and TRBJ2-7, with 7 bases identical to TRBD1. Germline V gene lookup returns CDR1 MNHEY and CDR2 SVGAGI. This CDR3 contains 15 residues. The V segment lost 2 bases and the J segment 3 bases; nucleotides outside the gene matches: 7. CDR3 nucleotide sequence: TGTGCCAGCAGTTACACTCCGGGACAGATCTACGAGCAGTACTTC. Its protein is CASSYTPGQIYEQYF.

The chain links TRBV6-5 to TRBJ1-3; no definite D call. Germline assignment: CDR1 MNHEY and CDR2 SVGAGI. Trimming left V 8 bases short and J 0 bases short, with 14 bases between. The CDR3 consists of 15 residues. As DNA, the CDR3 is TGTGCCAGCTATGGATTGGGGTTCTCTGGAAACACCATATATTTT. Its protein product is CASYGLGFSGNTIYF.

This chain links TRBV5-1 with TRBJ1-1, with TRBD1 matching over 7 bases. Unmatched junction bases numbered 10, after V lost 4 bases and J lost 1 base. This CDR3 is 16 amino acids long. CDR1 is SGHRS, CDR2 YFSETQ, per germline. The CDR3: CASSPGSTGRNTEAFF. In DNA, the CDR3 is TGCGCCAGCAGCCCCGGGTCGACAGGGAGGAACACTGAAGCTTTCTTT.

V and J are TRBV28 and TRBJ1-2, with a weak D call TRBD1 (5 bases). The V gene lost 3 bases and the J gene lost 2 bases, with 10 bases spanning the gap. The CDR3 totals 14 residues. From germline, CDR1 is MDHEN and CDR2 SYDVKM. As DNA, the CDR3 is TGTGCCAGCAGTTTGCCGGGGGTCAACTATGGCTACACCTTC. Its protein product is CASSLPGVNYGYTF.

J is TRBJ2-7 and V is TRBV14, with 10 positions matching TRBD2. Germline CDR1 reads SGHDN; CDR2 reads FVKESK. There are 15 residues in the CDR3. The J segment lost 1 base and the V segment lost 1 base, leaving 1 base of the junction unmatched. CDR3 region: CASSQGTSGSYEQYF. Written as DNA, the CDR3 is TGTGCCAGCAGCCAAGGGACTAGCGGTTCCTACGAGCAGTACTTC.

The chain links TRBV6-1 to TRBJ1-5; the D gene is possibly TRBD1 (6 bases). The CDR3 extends over 15 amino acids. The ends were cut back, 6 bases at V and 6 bases at J, with 18 bases in the middle. The V gene's germline CDR1 is MNHNS and CDR2 SASEGT. In DNA form, the CDR3 reads TGTGCCAGCAGGGACCCGGCCAGGGGTTCTCAGCCCCAGCATTTT. This encodes CASRDPARGSQPQHF.

The V call is TRBV7-2, the J call TRBJ1-4, with D possibly being TRBD1 (5 bases). The CDR3 length is 16 residues. V dropped 2 bases and J dropped 8 bases, with 18 bases sitting between them. Germline CDR1 SGHTA, CDR2 FQGNSA. The CDR3 spells CASSLQGGVGREKLFF. Here the CDR3 DNA reads TGTGCCAGCAGCTTACAGGGTGGGGTAGGGAGAGAAAAACTGTTTTTT. The variable domain in full, with the rest retrieved from reference TRBV7-2 and TRBJ1-4, is GAGVSQSPSNKVTEKGKDVELRCDPISGHTALYWYRQSLGQGLEFLIYFQGNSAPDKSGLPSDRFSAERTGGSVSTLTIQRTQQEDSAVYLCASSLQGGVGREKLFFGSGTQLSVL.

At least ten counts were recorded for this clone. This chain links TRBV28 with TRBJ2-7; 7 bases agree with TRBD1. The length of the CDR3 is 14 residues. Germline CDR1 is MDHEN and CDR2 is SYDVKM. With V trimmed by 6 bases and J by 4 bases, 9 bases remained unmatched. CDR3 coding DNA: TGTGCCAGCAGGACGCCGGGACAGAAGTACGAGCAGTACTTC. Translation: CASRTPGQKYEQYF.

The V call is TRBV5-3, the J call TRBJ2-7; D uncertain. TRBV5-3 is assigned to the ORF class and has an uncertain function. V gave up 3 bases and J gave up 5 bases, with 9 bases separating them. This CDR3 has 12 residues. The CDR3 region has the DNA TGTGCCAGAAGCTCAGCCTGGGACGAGCAGTACTTC. It specifies CARSSAWDEQYF.

The rearrangement uses TRBV18 and TRBJ2-1; the D is unclear. From germline, CDR1 is KGHSH and CDR2 LQKENI. V was trimmed by 3 bases and J by 10 bases, leaving 16 bases between them. The CDR3 extends over 14 amino acids. CDR3 in amino acids: CASSPAMSTLEQFF. The CDR3 bases are TGTGCCAGCTCACCCGCGATGTCTACCCTCGAGCAGTTCTTC.

The V gene is TRBV5-6, the J gene TRBJ1-2; D perhaps matches TRBD1 (5 bases). With 0 bases removed from V and 7 bases from J, the gap between germline ends came to 16 bases. The CDR3 runs 15 residues. Germline V CDR1 and CDR2: SGHDT, YYEEEE. For the CDR3, the DNA is TGTGCCAGCAGCTTGGGGGACCCCCCTGTAAGTGGCTACACCTTC. Residues: CASSLGDPPVSGYTF.

This clone was picked up a small number of times. The rearrangement joins TRBV2 to TRBJ1-1; a possible D gene is TRBD1 (5 bases). Trimming pared 6 bases from V and 2 bases from J, leaving 10 bases between. The CDR3 contains 13 residues. Per the germline V gene, CDR1 is SNHLY and CDR2 is FYNNEI. The CDR3 DNA is TGTGCCAGCAGAGGTCAGGGTAACACTGAAGCTTTCTTT. As protein: CASRGQGNTEAFF.

This sequence joins TRBV21-1 and TRBJ1-2; TRBD1 is the table's D call and was not checked against the DNA. TRBV21-1 has pseudogene status. This CDR3 comprises 12 residues. The CDR3 loop reads CASGNRNYGYTF. CDR3 DNA: TGTGCCAGCGGAAACAGGAACTATGGCTACACCTTC.

This chain uses TRBV7-3 with TRBJ2-1; TRBD1 might be the D (5 bases). Germline lookup yields CDR1 SGHTA and CDR2 FQGTGA. This CDR3 has 15 amino acids. The V and J ends lost 3 bases and 6 bases respectively, with 15 bases between them. This CDR3 reads CASSFPQGRSNEQFF. The DNA for the CDR3 is TGTGCCAGCAGCTTTCCGCAGGGCCGAAGCAATGAGCAGTTCTTC.

This clone was counted between two and nine times. This rearrangement joins TRBV7-3 to TRBJ2-1; the D is unclear. The V gene's germline CDR1 is SGHTA and CDR2 FQGTGA. This CDR3 has 13 amino acids. Trimming pared 4 bases from V and 8 bases from J, leaving 12 bases between. This chain's CDR3 is CASSSPAMDEQFF. CDR3 nucleotide sequence: TGTGCCAGCAGCTCCCCTGCTATGGATGAGCAGTTCTTC.

The chain links TRBV28 to TRBJ2-7; 7 bases match TRBD1. The CDR3 is 15 amino acids. The germline CDR1 and CDR2 sequences are MDHEN and SYDVKM. V shed 7 bases, J shed 0 bases, and the junction held 9 bases outside the gene matches. CDR3 coding DNA: TGTGCCAGCACCCCAGGGGGAATAAGCTCCTACGAGCAGTACTTC. This sequence encodes CASTPGGISSYEQYF.

J is TRBJ2-1 and V is TRBV11-3, with TRBD1 identical over 9 bases. With V trimmed by 0 bases and J by 8 bases, 8 bases remained unmatched. CDR3 size: 16 residues. Germline V gives CDR1 SGHNT, CDR2 YENEEA. The CDR3 nucleotides read TGTGCCAGCAGCTTAGACCCGACGACAGGGGGAGATGAGCAGTTCTTC. Protein sequence: CASSLDPTTGGDEQFF.

This rearrangement joins TRBV7-6 to TRBJ1-5; a possible D gene is TRBD1 (5 bases). Germline lookup yields CDR1 SGHVS and CDR2 FNYEAQ. The CDR3 has 15 amino acids. V was pared by 0 bases and J by 5 bases, with 11 bases between. The CDR3 sequence is CASSLAGGEDQPQHF. CDR3 sequence (DNA): TGTGCCAGCAGCTTAGCGGGGGGGGAGGATCAGCCCCAGCATTTT.

This clone has more than one count but fewer than ten. J is TRBJ2-7 and V is TRBV18; D is unclear. The CDR3 extends over 16 amino acids. The ends were cut back, 0 bases at V and 1 base at J, with 13 bases in the middle. In germline, CDR1 is KGHSH, CDR2 LQKENI. CDR3 DNA sequence: TGTGCCAGCTCACCACCGGGAACAATTGGGTCCTACGAGCAGTACTTC. As protein: CASSPPGTIGSYEQYF.

The rearrangement links TRBV2 to TRBJ1-1; TRBD1 aligns across 7 bases. The CDR3 sequence is 13 residues long. V shed 7 bases and J 0 bases; nucleotides not matched to a gene: 2. The germline V gene encodes CDR1 SNHLY and CDR2 FYNNEI. CDR3 sequence reads: CASKGQLNTEAFF. The CDR3 DNA sequence: TGTGCCAGCAAGGGACAGTTGAACACTGAAGCTTTCTTT.

This clone was detected only a few times. The chain carries TRBV5-6 and TRBJ2-7; TRBD1 matches at 8 bases. The CDR3 length is 14 residues. Germline lookup yields CDR1 SGHDT and CDR2 YYEEEE. V lost 4 bases and J lost 2; bases outside the gene matches: 5. The CDR3 sequence is CASSITGGPYEQYF. The CDR3, as DNA: TGTGCCAGCAGCATAACAGGGGGGCCCTACGAGCAGTACTTC.

The V gene is TRBV9, the J gene TRBJ2-1; TRBD2 matches 7 bases. CDR1 is SGDLS and CDR2 is YYNGEE in the germline V gene. V dropped 0 bases and J dropped 10; count of bases not matched to a gene: 1. The CDR3 is 12 amino acids. The CDR3 protein is CASSVEAGEQFF. The CDR3 DNA sequence: TGTGCCAGCAGCGTAGAAGCGGGGGAGCAGTTCTTC.